Sequencing of this TCR beta chain was carried out in a study of blood T cell repertoires in COVID-19. At the level of the study: Collection of acute and convalescent COVID-19 samples took place in the United States, Italy and Spain. T cells, B-cell-depleted T cells, or PBMCs supplied cDNA or gDNA.

Patients of the Seattle cohort, enrolled during active infection, were followed longitudinally. In the original analysis: Reference gene primer amplification gave nucleated cell count estimates. Assay: immunoSEQ multiplex PCR; the TCRdb copy retains only in-frame clones and omits some. The V and J calls and clone size are taken from that table; D and trimming were inferred from the DNA. The sample holds 250,000 to 350,000 clones, 85% to 90% seen once. The sequence derives from a woman aged 30 to 39 with COVID-19, enrolled during active disease. Sequencing was performed on peripheral blood.

The CDR3 here is CASSPSPLGGAEQYF. CDR3 in DNA: TGTGCCAGCAGCCCCTCCCCCTTGGGAGGGGCCGAGCAGTACTTC. The chain recombines TRBV3-1 (or the pseudogene TRBV3-2) with TRBJ2-7; the match to TRBD2 covers 7 bases. The junction had 12 bases not matched to a gene; V was cut back by 4 bases and J by 6 bases. CDR3 length: 15 residues. In germline, CDR1 is LGHDT, CDR2 YNNKEL (reference sequence).